This entry is about one T cell receptor (beta chain). V was clipped by 5 bases and J by 0 bases; unmatched bases: 7. Germline CDR1 is SGHTA and CDR2 is FQGNSA. The length of the CDR3 is 15 residues. Combining a sample-barcoded 5' primer with a J-beta primer mix, a second PCR ran for roughly 6 to 12 cycles. TCRdb reprocessed the 5' RACE reads with MiXCR, giving one entry per CDR3 protein. The table shows roughly 2 million distinct CDR3 sequences, with about 49% occurring only once. The data were taken from a study of blood T cells in healthy people across ages. The specimen was blood. This sequence was found in a woman in her thirties or forties in good health. The chain uses TRBV7-2 and TRBJ2-7, with TRBD2 matching 7 bases. The chain's CDR3 is CASSSGAGSSYEQYF. Written as DNA, the CDR3 is TGTGCCAGCAGCAGTGGAGCGGGGAGCTCCTACGAGCAGTACTTC.